Described below is a single T cell receptor beta chain sequence and its context. The same CDR3 arises from other DNA sequences in this sample as well. Germline V CDR1 and CDR2: SNHLY, FYNNEI. The J segment lost 1 base and the V segment lost 6 bases, leaving 0 bases of the junction unmatched. The CDR3 runs 13 residues. Repertoires were generated with immunoSEQ multiplex PCR, while TCRdb's copy carries only in-frame clones and drops some. The sample lists over 130,000 clones, around nine tenths occurring once. This sample was included in a study of blood T cell repertoires in COVID-19. The clonotype originates from a human donor in a cohort sampled during active COVID-19. The source material was peripheral blood. The chain links TRBV2 to TRBJ1-5, with 7 bases lining up with TRBD1. The CDR3 nucleotides are TGTGCCAGCAGGGGACAGAGCAATCAGCCCCAGCATTTT. Protein product: CASRGQSNQPQHF.